The 30 T cell receptor beta chains below were found in one sample sequenced in a study of T cells in localized non-small cell lung cancer. Generated by immunoSEQ multiplex PCR, the TCRdb table keeps only in-frame clones and is missing some. The sample shows 30,000 to 40,000 clones, about 90% of them seen only once. Specimen: peripheral blood, collected before any cancer treatment. Receptor source: a man aged 35 to 70 with stage I lung adenocarcinoma.

The rearrangement links TRBV15 to TRBJ1-2; D may be TRBD1 (6 bases). The germline CDR1 and CDR2 sequences are LNHNV and YYDKDF (reference sequence). The CDR3 extends over 15 amino acids. V was shortened by 0 bases and J by 8 bases, with 16 bases between the two germline ends. In nucleotides, the CDR3 is TGTGCCACCAGCAGAGAGGGGGGCGCAGGGGACGGCTACACCTTC. This codes for CATSREGGAGDGYTF.

The V and J genes are TRBV5-4 and TRBJ2-5; the match to TRBD2 covers 11 bases. There are 18 residues in the CDR3. Trimming cost V 6 bases and J 2 bases; bases outside gene matches: 15. Germline V gene lookup returns CDR1 SGHNT and CDR2 YYREEE (reference sequence). In DNA, the CDR3 is TGTGCCAGCACCTGGTCGGTAGCGGGGGGGAGTAAACAAGAGACCCAGTACTTC. Translated: CASTWSVAGGSKQETQYF.

The rearrangement links TRBV5-1 to TRBJ1-4, with D unclear. CDR3 length equals 14 residues. In germline, CDR1 is SGHRS, CDR2 YFSETQ. V lost 0 bases, J lost 7 bases, and 10 bases lay in between. The CDR3 bases are TGCGCCAGCAGCTTGGCGGGTCGATCTGAAAAACTGTTTTTT. Amino acid sequence: CASSLAGRSEKLFF.

In DNA, the CDR3 is TGTGCCAGCAGCCCTAGGCCCGGAGAAGGCTACACCTTC. This encodes CASSPRPGEGYTF. The rearrangement joins TRBV14 to TRBJ1-2, with D unresolved. CDR3 size: 13 residues. Trimming removed 4 bases at V and 8 bases at J, with 14 bases between. CDR1 SGHDN and CDR2 FVKESK come from the germline V gene.

The chain uses TRBV30 and TRBJ1-4, with D unclear. Germline CDR1 reads GTSNPN; CDR2 reads SVGIG (reference sequence). Trimming took 0 bases from V and 8 from J, leaving 13 bases between them. The length of the CDR3 is 14 residues. The CDR3 sequence: CAWSVPPAVEKLFF. CDR3 nucleotide sequence: TGTGCCTGGAGTGTACCCCCGGCAGTAGAAAAACTGTTTTTT.

J is TRBJ2-2 and V is TRBV10-2; 15 bases are a match to TRBD2. The CDR3 runs to 17 residues. Looked up from germline, CDR1 is WSHSY and CDR2 is SAAADI. The V and J ends lost 7 bases and 5 bases, in that order; junction bases with no gene match: 8. The CDR3 here is CASTGLAGGPRTGELFF. CDR3 sequence (DNA): TGCGCCAGCACAGGACTAGCGGGGGGGCCGCGGACCGGGGAGCTGTTTTTT.

V usage is TRBV19 and J usage is TRBJ1-3; maybe TRBD1 (6 bases). The CDR3 covers 13 residues. With 5 bases removed from V and 4 bases from J, the gap between germline ends came to 9 bases. Germline V lookup: CDR1 LNHDA, CDR2 SQIVND (reference sequence). The CDR3 loop is CASSAQGGNTIYF. The CDR3 DNA is TGTGCCAGTAGTGCACAGGGAGGAAACACCATATATTTT.

This rearrangement joins TRBV5-1 to TRBJ1-6; the D gene is possibly TRBD1 (5 bases). This CDR3 has 13 residues. V gave up 4 bases and J gave up 7 bases, with 9 bases separating them. Germline V gene data show CDR1 as SGHRS and CDR2 as YFSETQ. CDR3 nucleotide sequence: TGCGCCAGCAGCAAGGGGAACAATTCACCCCTCCACTTT. Translating it yields CASSKGNNSPLHF.

The chain employs TRBV10-3 and TRBJ1-1; D ambiguous. Trimming stripped 2 bases from V and 1 base from J, with 8 bases between. The germline CDR1 and CDR2 sequences are ENHRY and SYGVKD. The CDR3 is made up of 14 amino acids. The CDR3, as DNA: TGTGCCATCAGTGAGAGGCAGAAGAACACTGAAGCTTTCTTT. This codes for CAISERQKNTEAFF.

The CDR3 loop is CSVEGTSGDLDTQYF. The CDR3 DNA reads TGCAGCGTTGAGGGGACTAGCGGGGATTTAGATACGCAGTATTTT. The V and J genes are TRBV29-1 and TRBJ2-3, with 13 bases lining up with TRBD2. Germline V gene lookup returns CDR1 SQVTM and CDR2 ANQGSEA. The junction had 5 bases not matched to a gene; V was cut back by 3 bases and J by 5 bases. The CDR3 contains 15 residues.

The chain links TRBV9 to TRBJ1-6; TRBD1 matches 9 bases. Germline V gene sequence: CDR1 SGDLS, CDR2 YYNGEE. The CDR3 has 16 amino acids. V lost 4 bases and J lost 7; bases outside the gene matches: 9. The CDR3 sequence: CASSIRGDRVNSPLHF. As DNA, the CDR3 is TGTGCCAGCAGCATTAGAGGGGACAGGGTCAATTCACCCCTCCACTTT.

In its sample, this clone was seen a few times. CDR3 DNA sequence: TGTGCCAGCAAAGCTCCTAGGGGTAGTTCACCCCTCCACTTT. Protein sequence: CASKAPRGSSPLHF. The rearrangement links TRBV6-1 to TRBJ1-6; tentatively, D is TRBD1 (5 bases). CDR3 length: 14 amino acids. CDR1 and CDR2 (germline): MNHNS, SASEGT. The V and J ends lost 7 bases and 9 bases respectively, with 16 bases between them.

The V gene is TRBV7-8, the J gene TRBJ2-3; TRBD2 matches at 15 bases. The CDR3 spans 18 residues. V was pared by 5 bases and J by 0 bases, with 6 bases of the junction left unmatched. Germline V CDR1 and CDR2: SGHVS, FQNEAQ. CDR3 loop: CASSRGLAGGVSTDTQYF. CDR3 coding DNA: TGTGCCAGCAGCCGAGGACTAGCGGGGGGGGTTAGCACAGATACGCAGTATTTT.

The chain employs TRBV7-9 and TRBJ2-2, with D maybe TRBD1 (6 bases). This CDR3 has 18 residues. In germline, CDR1 is SEHNR, CDR2 FQNEAQ (reference sequence). V shed 1 base and J shed 3 bases, with 18 bases lying between them. In DNA, the CDR3 is TGTGCCAGCAGCTTAGAATCCCCGGTATCAGGGGACACCGGGGAGCTGTTTTTT. Translation gives CASSLESPVSGDTGELFF.

The chain joins TRBV30 to TRBJ1-6; D call uncertain. Germline CDR1 is GTSNPN and CDR2 is SVGIG (reference sequence). V was trimmed by 2 bases and J by 6 bases, leaving 8 bases between them. The CDR3 consists of 13 residues. Written as DNA, the CDR3 is TGTGCCTGGAGTCTTGGCAGTAATTCACCCCTCCACTTT. It codes for CAWSLGSNSPLHF. Based on the CDR3 plus reference TRBV30 and TRBJ1-6, the full variable domain is SQTIHQWPATLVQPVGSPLSLECTVEGTSNPNLYWYRQAAGRGLQLLFYSVGIGQISSEVPQNLSASRPQDRQFILSSKKLLLSDSGFYLCAWSLGSNSPLHFGNGTRLTVT.

This sequence joins TRBV7-2 and TRBJ1-1; possible D gene TRBD1, 5 bases. CDR1 and CDR2 (germline): SGHTA, FQGNSA. The ends were cut back, 4 bases at V and 2 bases at J, with 11 bases in the middle. The CDR3 runs 14 residues. The DNA for the CDR3 is TGTGCCAGCAGCTACCTACAGGAAAACACTGAAGCTTTCTTT. It encodes CASSYLQENTEAFF.

CDR3 amino acids: CASSQAGIGSYTF. The CDR3 DNA follows: TGTGCCAGCAGCCAAGCGGGGATCGGGAGCTACACCTTC. J is TRBJ1-2 and V is TRBV14; no reliable D call. Germline assignment: CDR1 SGHDN and CDR2 FVKESK. V was pared by 1 base and J by 9 bases, with 12 bases between. CDR3 length: 13 amino acids.

The chain has TRBV27 and TRBJ2-2; 7 bases fit TRBD1. Germline assignment: CDR1 MNHEY and CDR2 SMNVEV (reference sequence). With V trimmed by 6 bases and J by 1 base, 5 bases remained unmatched. The CDR3 spans 15 residues. CDR3 residues: CASRRTGRNTGELFF. In nucleotides, the CDR3 is TGTGCCAGCAGGCGGACAGGAAGGAACACCGGGGAGCTGTTTTTT.

This chain connects TRBV6-5 to TRBJ2-1; TRBD1 aligns across 8 bases. The CDR3 contains 15 residues. Germline V gene data show CDR1 as MNHEY and CDR2 as SVGAGI. Trimming removed 6 bases from V and 6 bases from J; junction bases left unmatched: 10. The chain's CDR3 is CASSETGTGFNEQFF. CDR3 nucleotides: TGTGCCAGCAGCGAGACCGGGACAGGCTTCAATGAGCAGTTCTTC.

The J gene is TRBJ1-4, the V gene TRBV30; D call uncertain. The germline V and J ends were trimmed by 0 bases and 10 bases, with 18 bases remaining between them. Germline CDR1 GTSNPN, CDR2 SVGIG (reference sequence). The length of the CDR3 is 15 residues. This CDR3 is CAWSVGSTFRGKLFF. The CDR3, as DNA: TGTGCCTGGAGTGTCGGGTCAACATTTCGAGGAAAACTGTTTTTT.

The chain employs TRBV15 and TRBJ1-1; no clear D. V was pared by 1 base and J by 5 bases, with 5 bases between. Germline CDR1 and CDR2: LNHNV and YYDKDF (reference sequence). This CDR3 contains 12 residues. CDR3: CATSRVGTEAFF. The CDR3 nucleotides read TGTGCCACCAGCAGAGTCGGGACTGAAGCTTTCTTT.

The genes are TRBV11-2 and TRBJ2-7; 12 bases are shared with TRBD2. Trimming removed 0 bases from V and 8 bases from J; junction bases left unmatched: 5. This CDR3 is 15 amino acids long. In germline, CDR1 is SGHAT, CDR2 FQNNGV. The CDR3 DNA is TGTGCCAGCAGCTTAGACCTAGCGGGGGGGCCGCAGCAGTACTTC. Its protein is CASSLDLAGGPQQYF. Together with reference TRBV11-2 and TRBJ2-7, the CDR3 gives the full variable domain: EAGVAQSPRYKIIEKRQSVAFWCNPISGHATLYWYQQILGQGPKLLIQFQNNGVVDDSQLPKDRFSAERLKGVDSTLKIQPAKLEDSAVYLCASSLDLAGGPQQYFGPGTRLTVT.

This chain links TRBV18 with TRBJ1-1, with D possibly TRBD1 on 5 matching bases. Germline loops: CDR1 KGHSH, CDR2 LQKENI. V lost 2 bases and J 7 bases, leaving 11 bases between the germline ends. The CDR3 has 13 residues. DNA for the CDR3: TGTGCCAGCTCACCAGGGACTGAGTTTGAAGCTTTCTTT. Residues: CASSPGTEFEAFF.

The chain joins TRBV5-1 to TRBJ2-1; D remains ambiguous. The CDR3 extends over 13 amino acids. Germline V lookup: CDR1 SGHRS, CDR2 YFSETQ. Trimming shortened V by 0 bases and J by 10 bases, and 11 bases separated the two germline ends. The DNA of the CDR3 is TGCGCCAGCAGCTTGGAAGGCACATACGAGCAGTTCTTC. This sequence encodes CASSLEGTYEQFF.

The chain links TRBV11-2 to TRBJ1-2, with D unresolved. From germline, CDR1 is SGHAT and CDR2 FQNNGV. V dropped 5 bases and J dropped 0 bases, with 4 bases sitting between them. This CDR3 is 12 amino acids long. CDR3 DNA: TGTGCCAGCAGCACCTCTAACTATGGCTACACCTTC. This sequence encodes CASSTSNYGYTF.

The V and J genes are TRBV27 and TRBJ1-1; possibly TRBD1 for D (6 bases). CDR3 length: 13 amino acids. Trimming removed 8 bases at V and 4 bases at J, with 14 bases between. From germline, CDR1 is MNHEY and CDR2 SMNVEV (reference sequence). The CDR3 here is CASWTVSSTEAFF. CDR3 nucleotides: TGTGCCAGCTGGACAGTAAGTAGCACTGAAGCTTTCTTT.

This rearrangement joins TRBV11-2 to TRBJ2-3, with 9 bases matching TRBD2. The CDR3 length is 14 residues. The germline V gene has CDR1 SGHAT and CDR2 FQNNGV. J gave up 3 bases and V 4 bases, and 2 bases lay outside the gene matches. The CDR3 sequence is CASSSGLATDTQYF. CDR3 nucleotides: TGTGCCAGCAGCTCGGGACTAGCTACAGATACGCAGTATTTT. Drawing the rest from reference TRBV11-2 and TRBJ2-3, the complete variable domain is EAGVAQSPRYKIIEKRQSVAFWCNPISGHATLYWYQQILGQGPKLLIQFQNNGVVDDSQLPKDRFSAERLKGVDSTLKIQPAKLEDSAVYLCASSSGLATDTQYFGPGTRLTVL.

This chain uses TRBV7-6 with TRBJ2-5, with TRBD1 matching 11 bases. CDR1 is SGHVS, CDR2 FNYEAQ, per germline. The CDR3 is 16 residues long. V lost 4 bases and J lost 7; bases outside the gene matches: 11. CDR3 nucleotide sequence: TGTGCCAGCAGCTCTCTGGACAGGGGGCTTTTAGGGACCCAGTACTTC. This sequence encodes CASSSLDRGLLGTQYF.

This chain links TRBV15 with TRBJ1-2; D is ambiguous. Germline V gene data show CDR1 as LNHNV and CDR2 as YYDKDF (reference sequence). The CDR3 consists of 16 residues. V was clipped by 0 bases and J by 4 bases, with 15 bases between them. The CDR3 nucleotides read TGTGCCACCAGCAGAGATTATCGGGATCGTTCCTATGGCTACACCTTC. It encodes CATSRDYRDRSYGYTF.

The chain joins TRBV2 to TRBJ1-1; TRBD1 is a possible D gene (5 bases). Deletions cut 7 bases from V and 6 bases from J, with 15 bases between. Germline V gene data show CDR1 as SNHLY and CDR2 as FYNNEI. The CDR3 spans 13 residues. The DNA of the CDR3 is TGTGCCAGCAAACGGGCAGGGCTTCCTGAAGCTTTCTTT. Amino acid sequence: CASKRAGLPEAFF.